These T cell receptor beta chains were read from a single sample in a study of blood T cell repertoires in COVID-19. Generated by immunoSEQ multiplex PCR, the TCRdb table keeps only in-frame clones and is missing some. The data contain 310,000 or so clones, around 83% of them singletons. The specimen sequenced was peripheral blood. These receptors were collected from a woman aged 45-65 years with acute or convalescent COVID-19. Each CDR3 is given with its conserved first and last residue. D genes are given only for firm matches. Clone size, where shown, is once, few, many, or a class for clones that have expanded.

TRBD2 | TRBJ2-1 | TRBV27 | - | TGTGCCAGCAGTTTAAGGGCGGGACTAAACAATGAGCAGTTCTTC | CASSLRAGLNNEQFF
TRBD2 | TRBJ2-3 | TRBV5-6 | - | TGTGCCAGCAGCTCAGCTAGCGGGGGATTCACAGATACGCAGTATTTT | CASSSASGGFTDTQYF
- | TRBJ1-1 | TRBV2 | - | TGTGCCAGCAAATTACGGACAGTCAACACTGAAGCTTTCTTT | CASKLRTVNTEAFF
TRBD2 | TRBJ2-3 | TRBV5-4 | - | TGTGCCAGCAGCTTTCCGGGACTAGCGGGCACAGATACGCAGTATTTT | CASSFPGLAGTDTQYF
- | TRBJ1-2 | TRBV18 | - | TGTGCCAGCTCACCACCGGTCGACCCTTCCTCGGGAGGCTACACCTTC | CASSPPVDPSSGGYTF
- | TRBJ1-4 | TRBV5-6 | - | TGTGCCAGCAGCTTGACCAAACTGAATGAAAAACTGTTTTTT | CASSLTKLNEKLFF
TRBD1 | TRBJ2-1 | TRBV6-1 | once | TGTGCCAGCAGTGACCAACAGGGGACTGAGCAGTTCTTC | CASSDQQGTEQFF
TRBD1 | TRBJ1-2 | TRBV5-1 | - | TGCGCCAGCAGCTTGGCGACAGGGAACTATGGCTACACCTTC | CASSLATGNYGYTF
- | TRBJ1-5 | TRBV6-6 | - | TGTGCCAGCAGTCACGCTGGACAGAGCAATCAGCCCCAGCATTTT | CASSHAGQSNQPQHF
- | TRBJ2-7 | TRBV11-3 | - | TGTGCCAGCAGCTCCGGACACGGCTACGAGCAGTACTTC | CASSSGHGYEQYF
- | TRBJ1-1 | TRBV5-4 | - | TGTGCCAGCAGCTTGGTGTCCGGGGGGAGCACTGAAGCTTTCTTT | CASSLVSGGSTEAFF
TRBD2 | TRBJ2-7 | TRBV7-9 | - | TGTGCCAGCAGCCCCCTCGGGACTAGTCTTATTGAGCAGTACTTC | CASSPLGTSLIEQYF
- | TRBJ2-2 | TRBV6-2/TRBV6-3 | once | TGTGCCAGCAGCCGGGAGATCAACACCGGGGAGCTGTTTTTT | CASSREINTGELFF
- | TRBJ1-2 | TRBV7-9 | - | TGTGCCAGCAGCTGGGGGCAGCCCTTCTATGGCTACACCTTC | CASSWGQPFYGYTF
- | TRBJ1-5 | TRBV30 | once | TGTGCCTGGACGACGGGGGGGGCAACGGGGCCCCAGCATTTT | CAWTTGGATGPQHF
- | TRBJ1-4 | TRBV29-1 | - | TGCAGCGCGGCCGGTCAGGCCGGTGAAAAACTGTTTTTT | CSAAGQAGEKLFF
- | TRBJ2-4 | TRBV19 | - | TGTGCCAGCCAGTGGAGGTACATTCAGTACTTC | CASQWRYIQYF
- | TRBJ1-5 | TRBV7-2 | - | TGTGCCAGCAGCCCAGGAGGCAGTAATCAGCCCCAGCATTTT | CASSPGGSNQPQHF
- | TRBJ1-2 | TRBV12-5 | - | TGTGCTAGTGGTTTGGTACCGACATCATATGGCTACACCTTC | CASGLVPTSYGYTF
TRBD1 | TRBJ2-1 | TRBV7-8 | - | TGTGCCAGCAGCTTATTTCGGACAGGGGGCTTAAATGAGCAGTTCTTC | CASSLFRTGGLNEQFF
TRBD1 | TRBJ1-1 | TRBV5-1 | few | TGCGCCAGCAGCCCTGGGACAGGGGGAGATAACACTGAAGCTTTCTTT | CASSPGTGGDNTEAFF
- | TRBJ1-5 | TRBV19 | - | TGTGCCAGTAGTAGTTGGTGGGCAGCCCAGAATCAGCCCCAGCATTTT | CASSSWWAAQNQPQHF
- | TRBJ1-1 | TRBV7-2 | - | TGTGCCAGCAGCTATACAGTGAACACTGAAGCTTTCTTT | CASSYTVNTEAFF
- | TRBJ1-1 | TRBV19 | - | TGTGCCAGTAACAGGGAGTGGTACACTGAAGCTTTCTTT | CASNREWYTEAFF
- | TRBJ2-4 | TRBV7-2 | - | TGTGCCAGCAGCTTAGTGGCAGAAGCCAAAAACATTCAGTACTTC | CASSLVAEAKNIQYF
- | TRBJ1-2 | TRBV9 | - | TGTGCCAGCAGCGTAGAGAGGGTGAACGGAGCCCTGAGGGGCTACACCTTC | CASSVERVNGALRGYTF
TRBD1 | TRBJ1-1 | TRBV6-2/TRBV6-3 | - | TGTGCCAGCAGTTCGACAGGGGGTACCCCTGAAGCTTTCTTT | CASSSTGGTPEAFF
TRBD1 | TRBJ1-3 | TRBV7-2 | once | TGTGCCAGCAGCTCCTCCAAGACAGGGGCTGGAAACACCATATATTTT | CASSSSKTGAGNTIYF
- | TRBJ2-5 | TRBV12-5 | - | TGTGCTAGTGTAGGGACAACACAAGAGACCCAGTACTTC | CASVGTTQETQYF
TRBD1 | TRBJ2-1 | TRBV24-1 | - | TGTGCCACCAGTGATGTGACAGGGTCGGGCAATGAGCAGTTCTTC | CATSDVTGSGNEQFF
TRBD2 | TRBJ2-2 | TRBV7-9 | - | TGTGCCAGCAGCTTATTTTCGCTAGCGGGAGGAGTACGGGAGCTGTTTTTT | CASSLFSLAGGVRELFF
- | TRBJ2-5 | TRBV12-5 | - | TGTGCTAGTTCCTACAGCTCTCAAGAGACCCAGTACTTC | CASSYSSQETQYF
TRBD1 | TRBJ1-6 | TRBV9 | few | TGTGCCAGCAGCGCGGGACAGGGTAGTTCACCCCTCCACTTT | CASSAGQGSSPLHF
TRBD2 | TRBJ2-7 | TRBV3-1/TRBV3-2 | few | TGTGCCAGCAGCCAGACTAGCGGACGAGGGGAGCAGTACTTC | CASSQTSGRGEQYF
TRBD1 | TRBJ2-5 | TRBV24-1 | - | TGTGCCACCAGTGAAACCACAGGGGCTCAAGAGACCCAGTACTTC | CATSETTGAQETQYF
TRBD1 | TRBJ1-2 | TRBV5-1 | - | TGCGCCAGCAGCTTGGGGACAGGGAGTGTCTTAGGCTACACCTTC | CASSLGTGSVLGYTF
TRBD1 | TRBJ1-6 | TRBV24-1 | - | TGTGCCACCAGTGACGCCGGGACAGCGAATTCACCCCTCCACTTT | CATSDAGTANSPLHF
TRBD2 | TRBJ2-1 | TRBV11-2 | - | TGTGCCAGCAGCCAACTAGCGGGAGGGCCGAGTTTCAATGAGCAGTTCTTC | CASSQLAGGPSFNEQFF
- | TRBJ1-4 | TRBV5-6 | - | TGTGCCAGCAGCCCAGGTGCAACTAATGAAAAACTGTTTTTT | CASSPGATNEKLFF
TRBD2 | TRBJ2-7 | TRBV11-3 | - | TGTGCCAGCAGCTTCGGCGGGAGCAACGACGAGCAGTACTTC | CASSFGGSNDEQYF
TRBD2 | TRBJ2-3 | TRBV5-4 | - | TGTGCCAGCAGCCCCCGGGCAGCGGGAGGGCCAGATACGCAGTATTTT | CASSPRAAGGPDTQYF
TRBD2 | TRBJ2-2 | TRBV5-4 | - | TGTGCCAGCAGCTCGGGACTAGCGGGAAACACCGGGGAGCTGTTTTTT | CASSSGLAGNTGELFF
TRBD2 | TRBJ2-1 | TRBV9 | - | TGTGCCAGCAGCGCCTTTGGGCGGGAGGGTAAGAATGAGCAGTTCTTC | CASSAFGREGKNEQFF
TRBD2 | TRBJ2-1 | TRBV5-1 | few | TGCGCCAGCAGACCTCCTAGCGGAGAGAGCAATGAGCAGTTCTTC | CASRPPSGESNEQFF
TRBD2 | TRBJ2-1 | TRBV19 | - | TGTGCCAGCTCCCCGGGTAGCGGGAGGGCTGATGAGCAGTTCTTC | CASSPGSGRADEQFF
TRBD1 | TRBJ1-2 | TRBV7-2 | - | TGTGCCAGCAGCTTAGTCGCGGGGCCAGGGGGCGTCTACACCTTC | CASSLVAGPGGVYTF
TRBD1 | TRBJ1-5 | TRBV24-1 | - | TGTGCCACCAGTGGACAGGGGGTAGGGCAGCCCCAGCATTTT | CATSGQGVGQPQHF
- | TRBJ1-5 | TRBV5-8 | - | TGTGCCAGCGATTCTTTTAGTCAGCCCCAGCATTTT | CASDSFSQPQHF
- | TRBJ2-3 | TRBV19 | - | TGTGCCAGTAGTATAGTGGGCCACACAGATACGCAGTATTTT | CASSIVGHTDTQYF
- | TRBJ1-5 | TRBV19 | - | TGTGCCAGTGGGCACCTGGGACACAATCAGCCCCAGCATTTT | CASGHLGHNQPQHF
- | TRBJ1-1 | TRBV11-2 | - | TGTGCCAGCAGCTTCCAGGGGCCGAGGACTGAAGCTTTCTTT | CASSFQGPRTEAFF
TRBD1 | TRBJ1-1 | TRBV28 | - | TGTGCCAGTTACCCAGGGGGTTGGGACACTGAAGCTTTCTTT | CASYPGGWDTEAFF
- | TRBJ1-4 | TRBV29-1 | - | TGCAGCGTGAAGGGGGACGGTAATGAAAAACTGTTTTTT | CSVKGDGNEKLFF